Presented here are 19 T cell receptor beta chains from one specimen sequenced in a study of CD8 T cells in ankylosing spondylitis. TCRdb reprocessed the 5' RACE reads via MiXCR and lists one record per CDR3 protein. The data hold about 250,000 distinct CDR3 sequences, with under 8.5% observed a single time. Sequencing was done on a sample of blood, either unsorted or a sorted T cell fraction (not recorded which). Receptors originate from a female donor with ankylosing spondylitis or in good health (not recorded which).

This clonotype was seen many times. V gene TRBV28 combines with J gene TRBJ2-1; D may be TRBD1 (5 bases). Germline V lookup: CDR1 MDHEN, CDR2 SYDVKM. This CDR3 is 14 amino acids long. V shed 3 bases and J shed 6 bases, with 12 bases lying between them. CDR3 DNA sequence: TGTGCCAGCAGTTTCCAGGGTAGCATCAATGAGCAGTTCTTC. Translating it yields CASSFQGSINEQFF.

Many counts were recorded for this clonotype. The chain has TRBV6-1 and TRBJ2-1, with 13 bases identical to TRBD2. CDR1 and CDR2 (germline): MNHNS, SASEGT. V shed 7 bases and J 8 bases; nucleotides not matched to a gene: 5. This CDR3 comprises 14 residues. This chain's CDR3 is CASKLAGGPHEQFF. The DNA for the CDR3 is TGTGCCAGCAAACTAGCGGGAGGGCCGCATGAGCAGTTCTTC.

This clonotype was counted ten times or more. This chain links TRBV14 with TRBJ2-7; D perhaps matches TRBD2 (5 bases). In germline, CDR1 is SGHDN, CDR2 FVKESK. This CDR3 is 13 amino acids long. Trimming pared 6 bases from V and 4 bases from J, leaving 13 bases between. The CDR3 loop is CASRKGGGYEQYF. The CDR3 region has the DNA TGTGCCAGCAGGAAAGGAGGAGGATACGAGCAGTACTTC.

Many counts were recorded for this clonotype. The gene calls are TRBV7-8 and TRBJ1-1; TRBD1 aligns across 7 bases. The CDR3 has 13 amino acids. CDR1 and CDR2 (germline): SGHVS, FQNEAQ. Trimming took 3 bases from V and 7 from J; bases not matched to a gene: 5. This CDR3 reads CASSFDRANEAFF. The CDR3, as DNA: TGTGCCAGCAGCTTCGACAGGGCTAATGAAGCTTTCTTT. Together with reference TRBV7-8 and TRBJ1-1, the CDR3 gives the full variable domain: GAGVSQSPRYKVAKRGQDVALRCDPISGHVSLFWYQQALGQGPEFLTYFQNEAQLDKSGLPSDRFFAERPEGSVSTLKIQRTQQEDSAVYLCASSFDRANEAFFGQGTRLTVV.

This clonotype was recorded many times. This rearrangement joins TRBV2 to TRBJ2-2; D is unclear. Per the germline V gene, CDR1 is SNHLY and CDR2 is FYNNEI. This CDR3 is 14 amino acids long. Trimming removed 6 bases at V and 2 bases at J, with 10 bases between. CDR3 sequence: CASRDGSNTGELFF. CDR3 sequence (DNA): TGTGCCAGCAGGGATGGCAGTAACACCGGGGAGCTGTTTTTT.

The chain employs TRBV6-1 and TRBJ2-7; D gene unclear. The germline CDR1 and CDR2 sequences are MNHNS and SASEGT. This CDR3 is 16 amino acids long. V lost 0 bases and J lost 4, with 16 bases in between. The CDR3 here is CASSEALLPTLYEQYF. CDR3 bases: TGTGCCAGCAGTGAAGCGCTACTGCCAACCCTGTACGAGCAGTACTTC.

This clonotype was picked up many times. The genes are TRBV2 and TRBJ2-3; a possible D gene is TRBD2 (6 bases). This CDR3 is 16 amino acids long. V gave up 4 bases and J gave up 1 base, with 15 bases separating them. The V gene's germline CDR1 is SNHLY and CDR2 FYNNEI. The CDR3 spells CASSVTAGIRTDTQYF. CDR3 DNA: TGTGCCAGCAGTGTGACGGCGGGGATCCGCACAGATACGCAGTATTTT. Using reference TRBV2 and TRBJ2-3 for the parts outside the CDR3, the full variable domain is EPEVTQTPSHQVTQMGQEVILRCVPISNHLYFYWYRQILGQKVEFLVSFYNNEISEKSEIFDDQFSVERPDGSNFTLKIRSTKLEDSAMYFCASSVTAGIRTDTQYFGPGTRLTVL.

For this clonotype: This may be a read error: a much more frequent sequence differs by one nucleotide. The CDR3: CSARDLTPVLFF. In nucleotides, the CDR3 is TGCAGTGCTAGAGATCTGACTCCCGTGCTGTTTTTT. This chain connects TRBV20-1 to TRBJ1-4, with no clear D. CDR3 size: 12 residues. V lost 0 bases, J lost 14 bases, and 13 bases lay in between. Germline CDR1 reads DFQATT; CDR2 reads SNEGSKA (reference sequence).

At least ten counts were recorded for this clonotype. CDR3: CASSLWGPTSEQYF. The CDR3 region has the DNA TGTGCCAGCAGCTTATGGGGACCGACTTCCGAGCAGTACTTC. The chain combines TRBV7-9 with TRBJ2-7; tentatively, D is TRBD1 or TRBD2 (5 bases each). The CDR3 runs to 14 residues. With 2 bases removed from V and 6 bases from J, the gap between germline ends came to 14 bases. CDR1 is SEHNR, CDR2 FQNEAQ, per germline (reference sequence).

This clonotype showed up many times. This CDR3 is CASSPGGTGDADTQYF. The CDR3 nucleotides read TGCGCCAGCAGCCCGGGAGGGACAGGGGATGCAGATACGCAGTATTTT. The V gene is TRBV5-1, the J gene TRBJ2-3; 10 positions match TRBD1. There are 16 residues in the CDR3. V trimming: 4 bases; J trimming: 4 bases; junction bases outside the gene matches: 9. In germline, CDR1 is SGHRS, CDR2 YFSETQ.

This clonotype occurred a few times. A much larger clone lies a single base off, so this may be a read error. V and J are TRBV5-1 and TRBJ2-1; 8 nucleotides align to TRBD2. The germline CDR1 and CDR2 sequences are SGHRS and YFSETQ. The CDR3 runs to 14 residues. CDR3 coding DNA: TGCGTCAGCAGCATGCGGAGCGGGAGCTATGAGCAGTTCTTC. Its translation is CVSSMRSGSYEQFF.

This clonotype was recorded at least ten times. This chain links TRBV12-3 or TRBV12-4 with TRBJ1-1; weak D call: TRBD1 (5 bases). CDR3 length equals 14 residues. The germline V and J ends were trimmed by 6 bases and 1 base, with 12 bases remaining between them. The CDR3 here is CASRLGGGNTEAFF. CDR3 nucleotides: TGTGCCAGCAGATTGGGGGGTGGGAACACTGAAGCTTTCTTT.

This clonotype has a count of ten or more. V usage is TRBV7-8 and J usage is TRBJ1-1; D uncertain. CDR3 length: 14 amino acids. Germline V gene lookup returns CDR1 SGHVS and CDR2 FQNEAQ. The germline V and J ends were trimmed by 7 bases and 3 bases, with 15 bases remaining between them. The chain's CDR3 is CASTPRGPDTEAFF. CDR3 sequence (DNA): TGTGCCAGCACCCCTCGAGGCCCGGACACTGAAGCTTTCTTT.

The chain employs TRBV19 and TRBJ1-2; D gene uncertain. The CDR3 contains 12 residues. Trimming pared 3 bases from V and 7 bases from J, leaving 9 bases between. Germline CDR1 LNHDA, CDR2 SQIVND (reference sequence). CDR3 sequence: CASSMEGFGYTF. The CDR3 DNA sequence: TGTGCCAGTAGTATGGAAGGGTTTGGCTACACCTTC.

This clonotype has a count of ten or more. J is TRBJ2-7 and V is TRBV6-5, with TRBD1 matching over 11 bases. Germline CDR1 reads MNHEY; CDR2 reads SVGAGI. The CDR3 is 13 amino acids. Trimming at V came to 7 bases and at J to 4 bases, leaving 3 bases not matched to a gene. CDR3 region: CASKGTGGYEQYF. The CDR3 DNA is TGTGCCAGCAAAGGGACAGGGGGGTACGAGCAGTACTTC.

This clonotype was detected many times. The rearrangement joins TRBV12-3 or TRBV12-4 to TRBJ2-7; D ambiguous. This CDR3 is built from 16 residues. V dropped 6 bases and J dropped 3 bases, with 21 bases sitting between them. CDR3 nucleotide sequence: TGTGCCAGCAGCCCTGCGTTGGGAACTTCCAACTACGAGCAGTACTTC. This sequence encodes CASSPALGTSNYEQYF.

This clonotype was recorded at least ten times. This chain joins TRBV20-1 and TRBJ2-5, with D possibly being TRBD1 or TRBD2 (5 bases each). The CDR3 loop spans 13 amino acids. Trimming shortened V by 6 bases and J by 8 bases, and 19 bases separated the two germline ends. CDR1 and CDR2 from the germline V gene are DFQATT and SNEGSKA (reference sequence). The CDR3 DNA follows: TGCAGTGCCATTCCCCCGGGGCCCGGAACCCAGTACTTC. Its translation is CSAIPPGPGTQYF.

This clonotype was seen ten or more times. V gene TRBV4-3 combines with J gene TRBJ2-3; 13 bases fit TRBD2. V shed 5 bases, J shed 4 bases, and the junction held 6 bases outside the gene matches. The CDR3 extends over 16 amino acids. Germline CDR1 and CDR2: LGHNA and YSLEER. This CDR3 is CASSDGLAGVPDTQYF. In nucleotides, the CDR3 is TGCGCCAGCAGCGACGGACTAGCGGGAGTTCCAGATACGCAGTATTTT.

This chain joins TRBV2 and TRBJ2-2; 12 bases are a match to TRBD2. Germline CDR1 SNHLY, CDR2 FYNNEI. The CDR3 is 18 residues long. Trimming cost V 11 bases and J 4 bases; bases outside gene matches: 17. This CDR3 reads CAFCLAALAGGPTGELFF. The CDR3, as DNA: TGTGCCTTCTGTTTAGCGGCGCTAGCGGGAGGGCCCACCGGGGAGCTGTTTTTT.